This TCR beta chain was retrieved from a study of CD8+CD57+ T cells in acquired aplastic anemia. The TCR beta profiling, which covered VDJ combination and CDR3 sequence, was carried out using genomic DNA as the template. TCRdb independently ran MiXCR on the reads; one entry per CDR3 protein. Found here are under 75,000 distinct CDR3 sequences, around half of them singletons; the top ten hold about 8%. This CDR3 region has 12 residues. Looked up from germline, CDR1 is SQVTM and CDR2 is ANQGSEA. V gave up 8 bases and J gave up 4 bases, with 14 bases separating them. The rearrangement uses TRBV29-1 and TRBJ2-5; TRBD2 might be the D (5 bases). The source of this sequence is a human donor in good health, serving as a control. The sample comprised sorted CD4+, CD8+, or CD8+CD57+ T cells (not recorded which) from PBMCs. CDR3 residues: CSFRKDSETQYF. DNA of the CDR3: TGCAGCTTCCGTAAGGACTCAGAGACCCAGTACTTC.